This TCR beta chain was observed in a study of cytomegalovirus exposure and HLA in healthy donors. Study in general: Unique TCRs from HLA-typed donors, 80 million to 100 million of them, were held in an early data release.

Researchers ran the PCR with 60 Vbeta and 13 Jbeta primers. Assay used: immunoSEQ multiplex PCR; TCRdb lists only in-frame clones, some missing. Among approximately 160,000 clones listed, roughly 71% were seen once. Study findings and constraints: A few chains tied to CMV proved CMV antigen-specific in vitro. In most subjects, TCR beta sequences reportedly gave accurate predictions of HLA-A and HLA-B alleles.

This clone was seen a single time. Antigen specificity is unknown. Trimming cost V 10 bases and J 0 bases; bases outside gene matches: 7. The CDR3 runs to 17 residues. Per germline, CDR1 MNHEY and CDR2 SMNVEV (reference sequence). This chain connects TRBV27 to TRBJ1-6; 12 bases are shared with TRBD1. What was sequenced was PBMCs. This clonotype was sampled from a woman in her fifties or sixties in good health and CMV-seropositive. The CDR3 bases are TGTGCCACCGGGACAGGGGGCCCAAGCTCCTATAATTCACCCCTCCACTTT. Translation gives CATGTGGPSSYNSPLHF.